This record covers a single T cell receptor (beta chain). Its antigen specificity is not known. The record has no base qualities; no much larger clone is one base away. The data stem from a study of blood T cell repertoires in COVID-19 (dated by TCRdb to the early 2020s). Regarding the research as a whole: The collaborator samples originated in the United States, Italy and Spain and spanned the acute and convalescent phases of COVID-19. The prospective study material was composed of cDNA or gDNA derived from T cells, B-cell-depleted T cells, or PBMCs. The dataset comprised deeply sampled blood TCRbeta repertoires from subjects exposed to, actively infected with, or recovered from COVID-19. The repertoires were made available in a free public database intended to serve as a resource for research on the immune response to SARS-CoV-2. The samples were drawn from the first 160 participants of the ongoing ImmuneRACE study and from 1,254 subjects provided by 6 global collaborators. The sample metadata nearly always contained a de-identified subject ID, COVID-19 status, age in years and sex. Where available, HLA class I and class II types were obtained from metadata supplied by the sample provider rather than from assay-based typing.

Collaborating institutions collected whole blood in K2EDTA tubes following their own protocols. For TCRbeta analysis, collaborator samples were shipped as frozen whole blood, as isolated PBMCs, or as DNA extracted from either sample type. The immunoSEQ Assay, a bias-controlled multiplex PCR, was used to amplify TCRbeta CDR3 regions from genomic DNA. Processing in the source paper ran as follows. The number of nucleated cells in each sample was estimated from the amplification of reference gene primers within the assay. To quantify the absolute abundance of each unique TCRbeta CDR3 rearrangement, sequence reads were collapsed and filtered. For each sample, productive Simpson clonality was calculated as the square root of Simpson's diversity index across productive rearrangements. The immuneACCESS repertoire file appears here via TCRdb, limited to in-frame rearrangements. These files lack a portion of the clones; in checked studies, under half of the deficit traces to unresolved V genes, and the cause of the others is not known. From that table come the V and J calls and clone size; the DNA was used to work out D and trimming. For this sample the table gives 65,000 to 95,000 clones, of which approximately 91% were detected only once. The top ten clonotypes cover 7% to 8% of the sample.

What the study reported, not specific to this receptor: How much clinical and demographic metadata was included differed by source and by participant, and the metadata was provided uncurated.

The CDR3 runs 15 residues from the cysteine to the phenylalanine. Of all the DNA, just the CDR3 is kept, 45 bases in frame from base 1. Sequences SGHRS (CDR1) and YFSETQ (CDR2) are obtained from the germline V gene. V and J are trimmed by 2 bases and 7 bases, and the gene matches miss 6 bases of the junction. The sequence came from a man between 65 and 80 years old with acute or convalescent COVID-19. Specimen: peripheral blood. The rearrangement joined TRBV5-1 to TRBJ2-2, with TRBD1 identical over 9 junction bases. The CDR3 amino acid sequence is: CASSFGTGLNGELFF. The DNA is as follows: TGCGCCAGCAGCTTTGGGACAGGGCTCAACGGGGAGCTGTTTTTT.